This section outlines one TCR beta chain sequence together with its context. One entry per CDR3 protein results from TCRdb running MiXCR on the 5' RACE reads. The sample yields 15,000 to 20,000 distinct CDR3 sequences, about 5% seen once. These data belong to a study of early T cells in non-severe SARS-CoV-2 infection. V shed 10 bases, J shed 6 bases, and the junction held 10 bases outside the gene matches. The germline V gene encodes CDR1 ENHRY and CDR2 SYGVKD. The CDR3 totals 13 residues. The sample in question was whole blood, obtained at baseline. This TCR was sampled from an adult who was a healthcare worker with PCR-confirmed SARS-CoV-2 infection or an uninfected control (not recorded which). The rearrangement uses TRBV10-3 and TRBJ2-7; 9 bases line up with TRBD2. CDR3 sequence reads: CATQPGLALEQYF. CDR3 DNA: TGTGCCACTCAACCGGGACTAGCACTCGAGCAGTACTTC.